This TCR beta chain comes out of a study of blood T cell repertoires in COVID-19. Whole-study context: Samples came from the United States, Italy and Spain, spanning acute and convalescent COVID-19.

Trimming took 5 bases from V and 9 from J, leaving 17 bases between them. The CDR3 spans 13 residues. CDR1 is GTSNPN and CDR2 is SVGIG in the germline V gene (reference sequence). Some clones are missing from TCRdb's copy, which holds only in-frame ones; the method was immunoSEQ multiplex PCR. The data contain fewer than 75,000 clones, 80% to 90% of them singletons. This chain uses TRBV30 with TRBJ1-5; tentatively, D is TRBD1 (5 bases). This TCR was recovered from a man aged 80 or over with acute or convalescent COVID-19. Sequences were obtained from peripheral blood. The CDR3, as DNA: TGTGCCTGGGGGGGGACTGGGGGTTCGCCCCAGCATTTT. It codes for CAWGGTGGSPQHF.